This T cell receptor beta chain was identified during a study of blood T cell repertoires in COVID-19. Study context: There were acute and convalescent COVID-19 samples, and they came from the United States, Italy and Spain. The analysed material was cDNA or gDNA that came from T cells, B-cell-depleted T cells, or PBMCs.

In the authors' workflow: Quantification of nucleated cells was approximated via reference gene primer amplification. Using immunoSEQ multiplex PCR, the repertoire was profiled, and TCRdb retains in-frame clones only, with some absent. Clonal size and the V and J genes are those of that table, whereas D and trimming came from the DNA. In the table there are fewer than 200,000 clones, approximately 90% of which are singletons. Germline CDR1 and CDR2: LGHDT and YNNKEL (reference sequence). J was trimmed by 3 bases and V by 3 bases; bases with no gene match: 4. The CDR3 is 16 residues long. The clonotype originates from a man over 45 who had recovered from COVID-19. Sequenced sample: peripheral blood. This chain connects TRBV3-1 (or the pseudogene TRBV3-2) to TRBJ2-1, with TRBD1 matching 11 bases. DNA of the CDR3: TGTGCCAGCAGCCATAGGACAGGGGGCTTCTACAATGAGCAGTTCTTC. This gives the protein CASSHRTGGFYNEQFF.